This T cell receptor beta chain was captured in a study of T-cell memory formation after mild COVID-19. A single record per CDR3 protein comes from TCRdb applying MiXCR to the 5' RACE reads. The sample shows over 400,000 distinct CDR3 sequences, about 22% of them seen only once. V lost 4 bases and J lost 7; bases outside the gene matches: 4. Germline V gene sequence: CDR1 SGHNT, CDR2 YYREEE (reference sequence). This CDR3 region has 12 residues. This clonotype turned up a few times. This rearrangement joins TRBV5-4 to TRBJ2-7; 8 bases fit TRBD2. The source is an adult woman who had mild COVID-19 (a few samples of this study predate the infection). Cell type and time point are not known. Sequenced: PBMCs or a T cell subset sorted from them (not recorded which). The CDR3 coding sequence is TGTGCCAGCAGCCGGGGCGGGGGGGAGCAGTACTTC. Translation gives CASSRGGGEQYF. Complete variable domain (other parts from reference TRBV5-4 and TRBJ2-7): ETGVTQSPTHLIKTRGQQVTLRCSSQSGHNTVSWYQQALGQGPQFIFQYYREEENGRGNFPPRFSGLQFPNYSSELNVNALELDDSALYLCASSRGGGEQYFGPGTRLTVT.